A single sample gave rise to the 21 T cell receptor beta chains below, sequenced in a study of OX40 agonist ivuxolimab in advanced cancers. Profiling relied on immunoSEQ multiplex PCR, and the TCRdb table lists in-frame clones only, not all of them. The sample includes some 73,000 clones, 85% to 90% of them seen just once. The sequenced sample was CD4+ or CD8+ T cells sorted from blood, obtained in a trial of the OX40 agonist ivuxolimab. These receptors were obtained from an adult with an advanced solid tumor such as melanoma, head and neck, liver or kidney cancer.

The CDR3 DNA follows: TGTGCCACCAGCAGGGCCGGGACAGGGGGCATCGAGCAGTACTTC. Its protein product is CATSRAGTGGIEQYF. The chain combines TRBV15 with TRBJ2-7, with 12 nucleotides matching TRBD1. J lost 6 bases, V lost 3 bases, and 6 bases had no gene match. This CDR3 has 15 residues. Germline-derived CDR1 and CDR2 are LNHNV and YYDKDF (reference sequence). Complete variable domain (other parts from reference TRBV15 and TRBJ2-7): DAMVIQNPRYQVTQFGKPVTLSCSQTLNHNVMYWYQQKSSQAPKLLFHYYDKDFNNEADTPDNFQSRRPNTSFCFLDIRSPGLGDTAMYLCATSRAGTGGIEQYFGPGTRLTVT.

The chain links TRBV6-1 to TRBJ2-3, with 13 bases fitting TRBD2. Germline values: CDR1 MNHNS, CDR2 SASEGT. The ends lost 2 bases at V and 1 base at J; junction bases unmatched: 6. The CDR3 has 18 amino acids. In DNA form, the CDR3 reads TGTGCCAGCAGTGAATTAACTAGCGGGAGGGCCGGCACAGATACGCAGTATTTT. Its protein product is CASSELTSGRAGTDTQYF.

The chain combines TRBV5-1 with TRBJ2-5; D may be TRBD2 (7 bases). The CDR3 has 14 residues. V was pared by 0 bases and J by 5 bases, with 11 bases between. Germline V gene data show CDR1 as SGHRS and CDR2 as YFSETQ. This chain's CDR3 is CASSLEGGPETQYF. The CDR3 DNA is TGCGCCAGCAGCTTGGAGGGGGGGCCTGAGACCCAGTACTTC.

The J gene is TRBJ2-2, the V gene TRBV30; D not resolved. Germline values: CDR1 GTSNPN, CDR2 SVGIG (reference sequence). Trimming pared 0 bases from V and 7 bases from J, leaving 9 bases between. The CDR3 totals 13 residues. In DNA, the CDR3 is TGTGCCTGGAGTGTAGATGGGGACGGGGAGCTGTTTTTT. Translated, it gives CAWSVDGDGELFF.

The gene calls are TRBV18 and TRBJ2-2, with TRBD1 matching over 7 bases. Losses at the gene ends were 4 bases for V and 4 bases for J; bases not matched to a gene: 3. The CDR3 is 14 amino acids. Germline V gene data show CDR1 as KGHSH and CDR2 as LQKENI. CDR3: CASSQQGITGELFF. The CDR3 DNA reads as TGTGCCAGCTCACAACAGGGGATCACCGGGGAGCTGTTTTTT.

V is TRBV5-1 and J is TRBJ2-5; TRBD2 is a possible D gene (5 bases). Germline V CDR1 and CDR2: SGHRS, YFSETQ. V was cut by 7 bases and J by 3 bases, with 19 bases left in between. The CDR3 is 15 amino acids. CDR3 loop: CASCRTTGSEETQYF. The CDR3 coding sequence is TGCGCCAGCTGCCGGACCACGGGATCCGAAGAGACCCAGTACTTC.

The V gene is TRBV6-5, the J gene TRBJ1-1, with D possibly matching TRBD1 (5 bases). V lost 3 bases and J 5 bases, leaving 13 bases between the germline ends. This CDR3 has 14 amino acids. CDR1 MNHEY and CDR2 SVGAGI come from the germline V gene. The CDR3 here is CASSYVLGGTEAFF. As DNA, the CDR3 is TGTGCCAGCAGTTATGTCTTGGGGGGGACTGAAGCTTTCTTT.

The chain recombines TRBV4-2 with TRBJ2-3; 7 positions match TRBD2. CDR3 length: 15 residues. V gave up 1 base and J gave up 3 bases; unmatched junction bases: 4. Looked up from germline, CDR1 is LGHNA and CDR2 is YNFKEQ. The CDR3 region has the DNA TGTGCCAGCAGCCAAGGGGGGGGGAGTACAGATACGCAGTATTTT. The encoded protein is CASSQGGGSTDTQYF.

The V call is TRBV27, the J call TRBJ2-7; a weak D match, TRBD1 (6 bases). Deletions cut 6 bases from V and 0 bases from J, with 18 bases between. Germline V CDR1 and CDR2: MNHEY, SMNVEV (reference sequence). This CDR3 spans 16 amino acids. The CDR3 DNA follows: TGTGCCAGCAGGACGTCCGGACAGTACTTCTCCTACGAGCAGTACTTC. It encodes CASRTSGQYFSYEQYF.

The chain links TRBV6-5 to TRBJ2-5, with D tentatively TRBD1 (6 bases). The tail of the sequence fits TRBJ2-7 better, so the J call may be wrong. Germline CDR1 reads MNHEY; CDR2 reads SVGAGI. The CDR3 contains 15 residues. CDR3 loop: CASSYSLGRGYEQYF. The CDR3 coding sequence is TGTGCCAGCAGTTACTCTTTGGGCAGGGGTTACGAGCAGTACTTC.

The rearrangement links TRBV6-4 to TRBJ1-5; the D gene is possibly TRBD1 (6 bases). The CDR3 has 18 residues. The V and J ends lost 5 bases and 2 bases respectively, with 22 bases between them. Germline V gene sequence: CDR1 MRHNA, CDR2 SNTAGT. Written as DNA, the CDR3 is TGTGCCAGCAGTAACTTCCGGGACACCAGAAGAGGCAATCAGCCCCAGCATTTT. Translated, it gives CASSNFRDTRRGNQPQHF.

The chain recombines TRBV7-9 with TRBJ2-7, with a tentative D call TRBD1 (6 bases). The CDR3 totals 13 residues. Trimming left V 3 bases short and J 3 bases short, with 9 bases between. CDR1 and CDR2 (germline): SEHNR, FQNEAQ (reference sequence). CDR3 region: CASSFGQHYEQYF. DNA of the CDR3: TGTGCCAGCAGCTTCGGACAGCACTACGAGCAGTACTTC.

The gene calls are TRBV11-2 and TRBJ2-6; D unclear. Trimming removed 5 bases from V and 0 bases from J, with 14 bases in between. Germline V gene lookup returns CDR1 SGHAT and CDR2 FQNNGV. This CDR3 spans 17 amino acids. The chain's CDR3 is CASSPRTALSGANVLTF. In DNA form, the CDR3 reads TGTGCCAGCAGCCCCCGGACGGCGCTCTCTGGGGCCAACGTCCTGACTTTC.

In regard to this clone: At one of its ends the junction is not consistent with the germline gene, which may arise from a read error. The V call is TRBV2, the J call TRBJ2-2; maybe TRBD2 (6 bases). The germline V gene encodes CDR1 SNHLY and CDR2 FYNNEI. CDR3 length: 14 residues. The CDR3 region is CASSLYRDTGGLFF. CDR3 nucleotide sequence: TGTGCCAGCAGTTTATACCGAGACACCGGGGGGCTGTTTTTT.

This chain links TRBV10-3 with TRBJ2-1; D perhaps matches TRBD1 (6 bases). V was cut by 6 bases and J by 7 bases, with 13 bases left in between. Germline V gives CDR1 ENHRY, CDR2 SYGVKD. The CDR3 runs 13 residues. The CDR3 nucleotides read TGTGCCATCAGACAGGGAGAGGTGAATGAGCAGTTCTTC. Translated: CAIRQGEVNEQFF.

The gene calls are TRBV29-1 and TRBJ2-1; D gene unclear. Trimming left V 6 bases short and J 4 bases short, with 10 bases between. The CDR3 contains 12 residues. Germline CDR1 SQVTM, CDR2 ANQGSEA. CDR3 bases: TGCAGCGTAAACAGAGAATACAATGAGCAGTTCTTC. Translation: CSVNREYNEQFF.

This sequence joins TRBV6-1 and TRBJ2-7; D uncertain. Germline V gene sequence: CDR1 MNHNS, CDR2 SASEGT. The length of the CDR3 is 17 residues. The V and J ends lost 1 base and 3 bases respectively, with 19 bases between them. CDR3 sequence reads: CASSEGGKGQTSYEQYF. The CDR3 nucleotides read TGTGCCAGCAGTGAAGGGGGTAAGGGCCAAACGAGCTACGAGCAGTACTTC.

This chain joins TRBV6-6 and TRBJ1-2; TRBD1 aligns across 9 bases. Unmatched junction bases numbered 7, after V lost 4 bases and J lost 1 base. Germline V gene lookup returns CDR1 MNHNY and CDR2 SVGAGI (reference sequence). The CDR3 runs 16 residues. The CDR3 here is CASSWTGQGFNYGYTF. DNA for the CDR3: TGTGCCAGCAGTTGGACGGGACAGGGCTTTAACTATGGCTACACCTTC.

The chain joins TRBV5-1 to TRBJ1-4, with a tentative D call TRBD1 (6 bases). CDR1 is SGHRS and CDR2 is YFSETQ in the germline V gene. The CDR3 length is 15 residues. The V gene lost 0 bases and the J gene lost 5 bases, with 11 bases spanning the gap. This CDR3 reads CASSLGIGTNEKLFF. CDR3 DNA: TGCGCCAGCAGCTTGGGAATCGGGACAAATGAAAAACTGTTTTTT.

This chain links TRBV14 with TRBJ2-7; D uncertain. The ends were cut back, 0 bases at V and 3 bases at J, with 15 bases in the middle. The germline V gene encodes CDR1 SGHDN and CDR2 FVKESK. The CDR3 is made up of 16 amino acids. The CDR3 DNA is TGTGCCAGCAGCCAAGATCATGTAGGGCTTCGCTACGAGCAGTACTTC. Translated: CASSQDHVGLRYEQYF.

The chain combines TRBV9 with TRBJ2-2; the D gene is possibly TRBD2 (6 bases). The CDR3 contains 18 residues. The V and J ends lost 0 bases and 3 bases respectively, with 18 bases between them. Germline V gene data show CDR1 as SGDLS and CDR2 as YYNGEE. CDR3 coding DNA: TGTGCCAGCAGCGTAGCCTCCGAGGGTGGAGGGGACACCGGGGAGCTGTTTTTT. Protein sequence: CASSVASEGGGDTGELFF.